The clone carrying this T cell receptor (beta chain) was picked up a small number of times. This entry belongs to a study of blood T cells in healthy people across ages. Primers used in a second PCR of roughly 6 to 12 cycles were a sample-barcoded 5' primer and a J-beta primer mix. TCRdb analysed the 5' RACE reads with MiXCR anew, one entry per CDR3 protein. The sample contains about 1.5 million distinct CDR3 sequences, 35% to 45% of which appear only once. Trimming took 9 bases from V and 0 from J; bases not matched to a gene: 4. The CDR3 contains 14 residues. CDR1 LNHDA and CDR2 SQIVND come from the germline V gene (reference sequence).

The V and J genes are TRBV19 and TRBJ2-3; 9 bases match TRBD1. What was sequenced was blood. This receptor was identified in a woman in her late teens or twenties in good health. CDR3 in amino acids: CASQDRGSTDTQYF. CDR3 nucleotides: TGTGCCAGCCAGGACAGGGGTAGCACAGATACGCAGTATTTT.